Listed below are T cell receptor beta chains from one sample, sequenced in a study of CD8 T cells in Susac syndrome. TCRdb itself ran the immunoSEQ multiplex PCR reads through MiXCR, one entry per CDR3 protein. The repertoire consists of 77,000 or so distinct CDR3 sequences, with just over 90% occurring once and the leading ten covering around 0.52%. The sequencing sample was made of CD4+ T cells from PBMCs. Receptor source: a human donor with Susac syndrome. The CDR3 runs from the conserved cysteine through the conserved F or W. The order of the fields is CDR3 DNA, CDR3 protein, V gene, clone size, D gene, J gene, CDR3 length. A D gene is named only where the DNA matches it firmly. Only part of the rows carry a size: once, few, many, or a class if the clone is expanded.

cdr3_nt: TGTGCCAGCAGCTCCTCGGGACAGACAACCTACAATGAGCAGTTCTTC; cdr3_aa: CASSSSGQTTYNEQFF; v_call: TRBV5-4; clone_size: -; d_call: TRBD1; j_call: TRBJ2-1; cdr3_length: 16
cdr3_nt: TGTGCCAGCAGAGCGGGACAGCTGAACACTGAAGCTTTCTTT; cdr3_aa: CASRAGQLNTEAFF; v_call: TRBV6-5; clone_size: -; d_call: TRBD1; j_call: TRBJ1-1; cdr3_length: 14
cdr3_nt: TGTGCCAGCAGCTTAGATCGGACTCGGGGCTACACCTTC; cdr3_aa: CASSLDRTRGYTF; v_call: TRBV11-2; clone_size: few; d_call: -; j_call: TRBJ1-2; cdr3_length: 13
cdr3_nt: TGCAGCGTTGTAGGGCAGAAAGAGACCCAGTACTTC; cdr3_aa: CSVVGQKETQYF; v_call: TRBV29-1; clone_size: -; d_call: -; j_call: TRBJ2-5; cdr3_length: 12
cdr3_nt: TGTGCCAGCAGTTCCAAAGAGACAGGGGCAACTAATGAAAAACTGTTTTTT; cdr3_aa: CASSSKETGATNEKLFF; v_call: TRBV12-3/TRBV12-4; clone_size: -; d_call: TRBD1; j_call: TRBJ1-4; cdr3_length: 17
cdr3_nt: TGTGCCAGCAGCGCCCTCGGTAGGGTCCTCGGGGCTTTCTTT; cdr3_aa: CASSALGRVLGAFF; v_call: TRBV5-6; clone_size: -; d_call: -; j_call: TRBJ1-1; cdr3_length: 14
cdr3_nt: TGTGCCAGCTCACCACTCGGTGGGGAAGCTAGCACAGATACGCAGTATTTT; cdr3_aa: CASSPLGGEASTDTQYF; v_call: TRBV18; clone_size: -; d_call: -; j_call: TRBJ2-3; cdr3_length: 17
cdr3_nt: TGCGCCAGCAGCCTGAGGCCTAGCTCCTACGAGCAGTACTTC; cdr3_aa: CASSLRPSSYEQYF; v_call: TRBV5-1; clone_size: -; d_call: -; j_call: TRBJ2-7; cdr3_length: 14
cdr3_nt: TGTGCCAGTAAGGATAGCGGGAGAGGGGACAATGAGCAGTTCTTC; cdr3_aa: CASKDSGRGDNEQFF; v_call: TRBV19; clone_size: -; d_call: TRBD2; j_call: TRBJ2-1; cdr3_length: 15
cdr3_nt: TGCAGTGCTAGTACGGTCTACGAGCAGTACTTC; cdr3_aa: CSASTVYEQYF; v_call: TRBV20-1; clone_size: -; d_call: -; j_call: TRBJ2-7; cdr3_length: 11
cdr3_nt: TGCAGTGCTAGAGAAGGGGACAGCCGTTCACCCCTCCACTTT; cdr3_aa: CSAREGDSRSPLHF; v_call: TRBV20-1; clone_size: -; d_call: TRBD1; j_call: TRBJ1-6; cdr3_length: 14
cdr3_nt: TGTGCCAGCGGGTGGACTAGCTCCTCCTACGAGCAGTACTTC; cdr3_aa: CASGWTSSSYEQYF; v_call: TRBV27; clone_size: -; d_call: TRBD2; j_call: TRBJ2-7; cdr3_length: 14
cdr3_nt: TGCGCCAGCAATGTCGAGGGGGTGAACTATGGCTACACCTTC; cdr3_aa: CASNVEGVNYGYTF; v_call: TRBV5-1; clone_size: few; d_call: -; j_call: TRBJ1-2; cdr3_length: 14
cdr3_nt: TGTGCCAGCAGGGCCGCTGGTAGCACAGATACGCAGTATTTT; cdr3_aa: CASRAAGSTDTQYF; v_call: TRBV6-2/TRBV6-3; clone_size: -; d_call: -; j_call: TRBJ2-3; cdr3_length: 14
cdr3_nt: TGTGCCAGCAGTCCACGGGACGGATCCTATGGCTACACCTTC; cdr3_aa: CASSPRDGSYGYTF; v_call: TRBV28; clone_size: -; d_call: -; j_call: TRBJ1-2; cdr3_length: 14
cdr3_nt: TGTGCCAGCAGTTTAAGGCAGGGACCCATGAACACTGAAGCTTTCTTT; cdr3_aa: CASSLRQGPMNTEAFF; v_call: TRBV12-3/TRBV12-4; clone_size: -; d_call: -; j_call: TRBJ1-1; cdr3_length: 16
cdr3_nt: TGTGCCAGCAGCTTGGTAGAGACCCAGTACTTC; cdr3_aa: CASSLVETQYF; v_call: TRBV5-6; clone_size: few; d_call: -; j_call: TRBJ2-5; cdr3_length: 11
cdr3_nt: TGTGCCAGCAGCTTAGAAGGGACAGGGAACACCGGGGAGCTGTTTTTT; cdr3_aa: CASSLEGTGNTGELFF; v_call: TRBV7-9; clone_size: -; d_call: TRBD1; j_call: TRBJ2-2; cdr3_length: 16
cdr3_nt: TGCAGTGCTAGAGATGAAGCTGTAAGCGAGACCCAGTACTTC; cdr3_aa: CSARDEAVSETQYF; v_call: TRBV20-1; clone_size: -; d_call: -; j_call: TRBJ2-5; cdr3_length: 14
cdr3_nt: TGTGCCAGCACCCGACCGCTAGCGGGAGGTGCCTACAATGAGCAGTTCTTC; cdr3_aa: CASTRPLAGGAYNEQFF; v_call: TRBV6-1; clone_size: -; d_call: TRBD2; j_call: TRBJ2-1; cdr3_length: 17
cdr3_nt: TGTGCCAGCTCACCCTTTGACAGGGGGGAAGAGACCCAGTACTTC; cdr3_aa: CASSPFDRGEETQYF; v_call: TRBV18; clone_size: -; d_call: TRBD1; j_call: TRBJ2-5; cdr3_length: 15
cdr3_nt: TGCAGCGTTGAAGGTAGCCGGATGAACACTGAAGCTTTCTTT; cdr3_aa: CSVEGSRMNTEAFF; v_call: TRBV29-1; clone_size: -; d_call: -; j_call: TRBJ1-1; cdr3_length: 14
cdr3_nt: TGCAGTGTTCCGGGCGGGACTAGCCCGAACACCGGGGAGCTGTTTTTT; cdr3_aa: CSVPGGTSPNTGELFF; v_call: TRBV20-1; clone_size: few; d_call: TRBD2; j_call: TRBJ2-2; cdr3_length: 16